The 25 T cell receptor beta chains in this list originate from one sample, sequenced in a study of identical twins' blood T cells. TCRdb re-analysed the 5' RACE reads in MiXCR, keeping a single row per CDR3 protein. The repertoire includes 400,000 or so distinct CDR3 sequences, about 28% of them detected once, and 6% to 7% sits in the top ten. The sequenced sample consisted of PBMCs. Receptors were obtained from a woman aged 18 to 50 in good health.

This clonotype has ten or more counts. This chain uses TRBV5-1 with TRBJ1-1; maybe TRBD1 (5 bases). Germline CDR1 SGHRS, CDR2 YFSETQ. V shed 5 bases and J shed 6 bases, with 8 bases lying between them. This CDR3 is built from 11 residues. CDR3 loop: CASSMGPEAFF. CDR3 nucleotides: TGCGCCAGCAGTATGGGGCCTGAAGCTTTCTTT.

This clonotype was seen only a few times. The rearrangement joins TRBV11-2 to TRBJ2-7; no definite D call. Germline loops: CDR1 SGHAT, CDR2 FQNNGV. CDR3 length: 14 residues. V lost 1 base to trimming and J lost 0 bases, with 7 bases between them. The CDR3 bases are TGTGCCAGCAGCTTAGTAAGAAACTCCTACGAGCAGTACTTC. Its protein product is CASSLVRNSYEQYF.

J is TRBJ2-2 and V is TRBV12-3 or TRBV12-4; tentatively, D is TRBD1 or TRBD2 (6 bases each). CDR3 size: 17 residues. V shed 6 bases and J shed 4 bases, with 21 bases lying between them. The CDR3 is CASSWRRGDNSTGELFF. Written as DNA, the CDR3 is TGTGCCAGCAGCTGGAGAAGGGGGGATAATAGCACCGGGGAGCTGTTTTTT.

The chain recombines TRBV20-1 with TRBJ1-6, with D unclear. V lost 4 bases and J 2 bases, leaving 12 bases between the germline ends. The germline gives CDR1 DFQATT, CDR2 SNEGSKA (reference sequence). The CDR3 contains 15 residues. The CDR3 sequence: CSAIPDGAYNSPLHF. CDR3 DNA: TGCAGTGCTATACCCGATGGGGCCTATAATTCACCCCTCCACTTT.

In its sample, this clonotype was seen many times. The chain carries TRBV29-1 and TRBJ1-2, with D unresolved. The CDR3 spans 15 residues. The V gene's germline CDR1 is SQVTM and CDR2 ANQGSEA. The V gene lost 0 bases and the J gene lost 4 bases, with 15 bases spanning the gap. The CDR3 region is CSVEEPRFRTYGYTF. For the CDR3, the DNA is TGCAGCGTTGAAGAGCCCCGGTTCCGGACCTATGGCTACACCTTC.

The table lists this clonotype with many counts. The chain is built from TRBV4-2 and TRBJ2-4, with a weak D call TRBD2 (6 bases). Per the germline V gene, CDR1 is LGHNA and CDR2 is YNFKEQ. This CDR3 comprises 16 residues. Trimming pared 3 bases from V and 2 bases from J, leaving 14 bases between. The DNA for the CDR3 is TGTGCCAGCAGCCACCTGGGGGGACGGACCAAAAACATTCAGTACTTC. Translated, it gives CASSHLGGRTKNIQYF.

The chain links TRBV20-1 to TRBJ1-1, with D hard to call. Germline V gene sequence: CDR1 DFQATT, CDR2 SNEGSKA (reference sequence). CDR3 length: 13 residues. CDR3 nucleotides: TGCTGTCCGCAATATGGATCGAGGAGGGAAGCTTTCTTT. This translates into CCPQYGSRREAFF.

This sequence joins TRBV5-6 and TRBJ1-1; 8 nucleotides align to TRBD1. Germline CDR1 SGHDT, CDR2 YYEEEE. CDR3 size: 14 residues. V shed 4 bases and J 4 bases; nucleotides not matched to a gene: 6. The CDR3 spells CASSIGQGTTEAFF. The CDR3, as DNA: TGTGCCAGCAGCATAGGACAGGGCACCACTGAAGCTTTCTTT.

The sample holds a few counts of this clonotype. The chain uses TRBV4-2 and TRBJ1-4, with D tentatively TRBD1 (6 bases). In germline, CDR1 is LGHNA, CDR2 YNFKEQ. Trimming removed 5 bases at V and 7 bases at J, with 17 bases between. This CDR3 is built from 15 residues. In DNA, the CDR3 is TGTGCCAGCAGCGAAGGGGGGACGGGTCCTGAAAAACTGTTTTTT. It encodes CASSEGGTGPEKLFF.

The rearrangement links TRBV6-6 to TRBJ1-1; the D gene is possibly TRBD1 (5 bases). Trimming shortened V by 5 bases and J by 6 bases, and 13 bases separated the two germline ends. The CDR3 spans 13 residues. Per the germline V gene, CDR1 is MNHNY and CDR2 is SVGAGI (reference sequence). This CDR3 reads CASSGSGTSEAFF. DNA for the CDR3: TGTGCCAGCAGTGGCTCAGGGACTTCTGAAGCTTTCTTT.

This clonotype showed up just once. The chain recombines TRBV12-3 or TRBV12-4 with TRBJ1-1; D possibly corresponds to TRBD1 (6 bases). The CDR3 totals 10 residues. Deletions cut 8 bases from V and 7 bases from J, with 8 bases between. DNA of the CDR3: TGTGCCAGCCGGGGGCTTGAAGCTTTCTTT. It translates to CASRGLEAFF.

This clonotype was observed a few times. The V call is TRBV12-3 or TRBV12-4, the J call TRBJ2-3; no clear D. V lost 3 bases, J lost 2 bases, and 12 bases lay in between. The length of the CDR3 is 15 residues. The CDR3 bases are TGTGCCAGCAGTTTCAGGCCCCCTCACACAGATACGCAGTATTTT. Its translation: CASSFRPPHTDTQYF.

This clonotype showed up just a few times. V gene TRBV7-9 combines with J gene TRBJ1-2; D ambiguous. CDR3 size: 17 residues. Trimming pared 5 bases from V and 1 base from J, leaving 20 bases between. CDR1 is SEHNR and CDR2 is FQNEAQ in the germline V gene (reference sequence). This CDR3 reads CASSAPGEMDGNYGYTF. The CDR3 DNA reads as TGTGCCAGCAGCGCTCCCGGAGAGATGGACGGTAACTATGGCTACACCTTC.

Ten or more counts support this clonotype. The CDR3 nucleotides read TGTGCCAGCGCCAGGGACCTTTCCCGGGACGCCTATAATTCACCCCTCCACTTT. Amino acid sequence: CASARDLSRDAYNSPLHF. The chain carries TRBV6-6 and TRBJ1-6; possible D gene TRBD1, 5 bases. The V and J ends lost 8 bases and 2 bases respectively, with 22 bases between them. Germline V gene lookup returns CDR1 MNHNY and CDR2 SVGAGI (reference sequence). The CDR3 extends over 18 amino acids.

The CDR3 reads CASSHRGTYEQYF. The CDR3 DNA follows: TGTGCCAGCAGTCACAGGGGTACCTACGAGCAGTACTTC. V and J are TRBV14 and TRBJ2-7; 7 nucleotides line up with TRBD1. V shed 6 bases, J shed 2 bases, and the junction held 4 bases outside the gene matches. This CDR3 comprises 13 residues. Germline loops: CDR1 SGHDN, CDR2 FVKESK.

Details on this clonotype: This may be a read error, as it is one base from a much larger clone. The CDR3 region has the DNA TGCGCCAGCAGCCAATACCTACTGAACGCTGAAGCTTTCTTT. This codes for CASSQYLLNAEAFF. The genes are TRBV4-3 and TRBJ1-1; D is unclear. Germline CDR1 is LGHNA and CDR2 is YSLEER. The CDR3 runs to 14 residues.

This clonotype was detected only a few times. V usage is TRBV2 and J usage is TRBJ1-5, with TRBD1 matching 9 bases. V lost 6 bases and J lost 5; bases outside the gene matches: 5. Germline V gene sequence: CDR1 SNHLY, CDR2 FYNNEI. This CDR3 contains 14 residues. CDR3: CASRPGTGYQPQHF. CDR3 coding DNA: TGTGCCAGCAGACCCGGGACAGGGTATCAGCCCCAGCATTTT.

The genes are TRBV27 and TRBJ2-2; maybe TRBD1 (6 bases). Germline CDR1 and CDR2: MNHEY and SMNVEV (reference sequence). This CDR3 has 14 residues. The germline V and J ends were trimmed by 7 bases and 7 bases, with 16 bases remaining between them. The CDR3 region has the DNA TGTGCCAGCACAGGGGCCCTTAGCGTCGGGGAGCTGTTTTTT. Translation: CASTGALSVGELFF.

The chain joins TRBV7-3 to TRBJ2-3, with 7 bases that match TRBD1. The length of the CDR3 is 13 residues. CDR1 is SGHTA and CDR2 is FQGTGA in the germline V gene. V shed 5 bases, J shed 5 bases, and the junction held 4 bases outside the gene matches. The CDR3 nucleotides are TGTGCCAGCAGCCTTAACAGGGGAGATACGCAGTATTTT. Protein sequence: CASSLNRGDTQYF. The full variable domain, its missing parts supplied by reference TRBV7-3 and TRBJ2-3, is GAGVSQTPSNKVTEKGKYVELRCDPISGHTALYWYRQSLGQGPEFLIYFQGTGAADDSGLPNDRFFAVRPEGSVSTLKIQRTERGDSAVYLCASSLNRGDTQYFGPGTRLTVL.

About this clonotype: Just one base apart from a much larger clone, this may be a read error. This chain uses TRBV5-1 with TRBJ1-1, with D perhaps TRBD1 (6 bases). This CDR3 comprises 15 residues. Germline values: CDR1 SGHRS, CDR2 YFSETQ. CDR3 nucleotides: TGCGCCAGCAGCTATGGAGGGGGTTTGAACACTGAAACTTTCTTT. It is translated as CASSYGGGLNTETFF.

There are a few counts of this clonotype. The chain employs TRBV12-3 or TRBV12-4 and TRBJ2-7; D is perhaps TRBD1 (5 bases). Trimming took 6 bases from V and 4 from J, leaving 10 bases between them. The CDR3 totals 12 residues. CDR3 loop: CASRQTDYEQYF. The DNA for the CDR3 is TGTGCCAGCAGACAGACAGATTACGAGCAGTACTTC.

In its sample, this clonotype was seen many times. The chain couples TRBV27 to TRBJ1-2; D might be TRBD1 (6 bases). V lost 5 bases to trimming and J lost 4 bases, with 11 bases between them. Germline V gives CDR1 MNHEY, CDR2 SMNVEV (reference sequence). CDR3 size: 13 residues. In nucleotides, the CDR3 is TGTGCCAGCAGTCCCGGGGGGGCCTATGGCTACACCTTC. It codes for CASSPGGAYGYTF.

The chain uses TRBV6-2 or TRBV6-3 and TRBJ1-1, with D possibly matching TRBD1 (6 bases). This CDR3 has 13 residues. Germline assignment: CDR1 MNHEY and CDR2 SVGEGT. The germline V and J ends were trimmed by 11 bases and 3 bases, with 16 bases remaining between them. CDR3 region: CAGSTGSDTEAFF. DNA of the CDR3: TGTGCCGGATCGACAGGTTCCGACACTGAAGCTTTCTTT.

The CDR3 DNA sequence: TGTGCCAGCAGCCTCACCGGGGGGGGAGACTATGGCTACACCTTC. Its protein is CASSLTGGGDYGYTF. The chain has TRBV7-8 and TRBJ1-2, with D tentatively TRBD1 (5 bases). CDR1 is SGHVS and CDR2 is FQNEAQ in the germline V gene. Trimming stripped 5 bases from V and 3 bases from J, with 16 bases between. The CDR3 length is 15 residues.

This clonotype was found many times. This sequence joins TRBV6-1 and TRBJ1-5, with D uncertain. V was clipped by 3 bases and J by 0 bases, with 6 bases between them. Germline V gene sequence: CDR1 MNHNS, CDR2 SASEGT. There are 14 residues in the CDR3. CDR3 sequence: CASSERDSNQPQHF. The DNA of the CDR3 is TGTGCCAGCAGTGAGAGGGATAGCAATCAGCCCCAGCATTTT.